Given below is one T cell receptor (beta chain) in context. The CDR3 contains 19 residues. V was pared by 0 bases and J by 1 base, with 12 bases of the junction left unmatched. From germline, CDR1 is LGHNA and CDR2 YNFKEQ. The sample belongs to a study of CD8 T cells in ankylosing spondylitis. A quantitative 5'-RACE method, one with molecular barcodes, was used to make TCR beta libraries. One entry per CDR3 protein results from TCRdb running MiXCR on the 5' RACE reads. The sample holds roughly 150,000 distinct CDR3 sequences; around a third are singletons and the top ten take 4.5% to 6%. The rearrangement uses TRBV4-2 and TRBJ2-3; 8 bases are shared with TRBD2. Sequenced sample: synovial fluid, either unsorted or a sorted T cell fraction (not recorded which). This receptor was identified in a male donor with ankylosing spondylitis. The CDR3 DNA is TGTGCCAGCAGCCAAGATACCCCCGCGGGGGGCGGACGCACAGATACGCAGTATTTT. This gives the protein CASSQDTPAGGGRTDTQYF.